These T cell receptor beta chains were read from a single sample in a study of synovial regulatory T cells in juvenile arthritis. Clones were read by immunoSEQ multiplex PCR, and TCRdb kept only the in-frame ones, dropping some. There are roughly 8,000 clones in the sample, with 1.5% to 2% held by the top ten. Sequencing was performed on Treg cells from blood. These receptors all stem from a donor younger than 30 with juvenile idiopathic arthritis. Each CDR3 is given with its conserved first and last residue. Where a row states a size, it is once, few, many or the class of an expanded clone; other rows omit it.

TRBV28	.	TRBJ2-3	CASSAIDTQYF
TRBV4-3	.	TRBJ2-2	CASSPQRWSGELFF
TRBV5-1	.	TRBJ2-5	CASTLGETQYF
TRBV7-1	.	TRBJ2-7	CASSFSAGTETYEQYF
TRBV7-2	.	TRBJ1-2	CASSLVAGNGYTF
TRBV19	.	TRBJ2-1	CASRGVLPDTNEQFF
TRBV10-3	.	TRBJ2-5	CAISESAGTETQYF
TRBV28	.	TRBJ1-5	CASSLAAQPQHF
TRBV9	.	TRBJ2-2	CASSVAVGRGNTGELFF
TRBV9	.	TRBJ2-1	CASSVLGFRGYNEQFF
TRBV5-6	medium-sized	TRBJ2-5	CASSLYQETQYF
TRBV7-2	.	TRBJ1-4	CASSSEDRVGEKLFF
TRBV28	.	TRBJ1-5	CASSSLTGGRNQPQHF
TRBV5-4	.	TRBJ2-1	CASGGPRYNEQFF
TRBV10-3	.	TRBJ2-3	CATSGGARTDTQYF
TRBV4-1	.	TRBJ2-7	CASSQRSSGYEQYF
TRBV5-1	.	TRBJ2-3	CASRGLAGADTQYF
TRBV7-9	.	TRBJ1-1	CASSKTGGSEAFF
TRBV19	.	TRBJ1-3	CASSTDSGNTIYF
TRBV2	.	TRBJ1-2	CASSEGRRGGQGYTF
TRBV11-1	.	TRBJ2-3	CASSTRGGDTQYF
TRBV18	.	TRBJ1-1	CASSPPMGTEAFF
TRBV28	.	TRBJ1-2	CASREPTGQGYGYTF
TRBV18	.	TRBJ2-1	CASSPGLAVNEQFF
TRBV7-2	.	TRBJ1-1	CASSSGDSLTEAFF
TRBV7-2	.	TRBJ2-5	CASSDPLGLAGGDQETQYF
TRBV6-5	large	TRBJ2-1	CASMERDRGRDEQFF
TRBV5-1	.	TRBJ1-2	CASSALDREGYTF
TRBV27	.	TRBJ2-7	CASSYRRGPTTYEQYF
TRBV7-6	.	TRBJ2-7	CASSLRQGPYEQYF
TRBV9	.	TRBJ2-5	CASSAGTRETQYF
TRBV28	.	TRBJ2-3	CASSLRTGTGSSTDTQYF
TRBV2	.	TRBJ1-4	CASSEQGTTNEKLFF
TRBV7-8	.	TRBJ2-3	CASSLALLHTDTQYF
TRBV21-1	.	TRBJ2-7	CASSKRGLANEQYF
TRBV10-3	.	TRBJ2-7	CATWSGQGLYEQYF
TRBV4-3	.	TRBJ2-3	CASSPRQTPGLHFTDTQYF
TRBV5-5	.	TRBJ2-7	CASSLGQGLHEQYF
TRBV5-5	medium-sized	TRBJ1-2	CASSLGTGDGYTF